These 23 T cell receptor beta chains were sequenced from one sample in a study of CD8 T cells in ankylosing spondylitis (TCRdb year 2017). These receptors have no identified antigens. Libraries were built with 5' RACE. TCRdb shows the sequencer as Illumina HiSeq 2500. The raw public data were reprocessed by TCRdb itself: fastp quality trimming at Q25, MiXCR clonotype calling, in-frame beta chains only. A single entry per CDR3 protein holds the most common genes and DNA from its merged rows. The sample has about 700,000 distinct CDR3 sequences on record, roughly 19% of them singletons. The ten largest clonotypes hold 15% to 20% of the sample. Results and caveats for the whole study, not just this receptor: A TCR beta motif made up of roughly eight highly homologous amino acid variants appeared to be characteristic of blood from ankylosing spondylitis patients.

Sequenced sample: blood, either unsorted or a sorted T cell fraction (not recorded which). The receptors stem from a male donor with ankylosing spondylitis.

This rearrangement joins TRBV28 to TRBJ2-6; D remains ambiguous. Germline loops: CDR1 MDHEN, CDR2 SYDVKM. Trimming removed 2 bases at V and 12 bases at J, with 11 bases between. This CDR3 comprises 13 residues. Here the CDR3 reads CASSLRSPGVLTF. The CDR3 DNA follows: TGTGCCAGCAGTTTAAGGTCGCCAGGCGTCCTGACTTTC.

The sample holds a few counts of this clonotype. The chain combines TRBV20-1 with TRBJ2-7; D is perhaps TRBD2 (5 bases). Germline CDR1 DFQATT, CDR2 SNEGSKA (reference sequence). CDR3 length: 11 residues. CDR3 DNA: TGCAGCGTTCTAGCAACCTACGAGCAGTACTTC. Protein sequence: CSVLATYEQYF.

This clonotype was seen only a few times. The CDR3 bases are TGTGCCAGCAGATGGGCCGGCTCTGGAAACACCATATATTTT. Translation gives CASRWAGSGNTIYF. The J gene is TRBJ1-3, the V gene TRBV13; D ambiguous. CDR3 length: 14 residues. Germline V gene sequence: CDR1 PRHDT, CDR2 FYEKMQ (reference sequence). Trimming stripped 6 bases from V and 0 bases from J, with 9 bases between.

This CDR3 is CASSLNGGSYEQYF. The CDR3 DNA sequence: TGTGCCAGCAGTTTGAATGGTGGGTCCTACGAGCAGTACTTC. The chain couples TRBV12-3 or TRBV12-4 to TRBJ2-7; D gene unclear. Trimming removed 3 bases at V and 1 base at J, with 10 bases between. The CDR3 has 14 amino acids.

In its sample, this clonotype was seen many times. This chain connects TRBV12-3 or TRBV12-4 to TRBJ1-1; perhaps TRBD1 as D (5 bases). The CDR3 runs 15 residues. Trimming pared 2 bases from V and 1 base from J, leaving 11 bases between. The CDR3 region is CASSLSAGTNTEAFF. The CDR3 DNA sequence: TGTGCCAGCAGTTTATCCGCAGGGACGAACACTGAAGCTTTCTTT.

The genes are TRBV5-1 and TRBJ2-1; D perhaps matches TRBD1 (5 bases). V lost 5 bases and J 6 bases, leaving 6 bases between the germline ends. This CDR3 is 11 amino acids long. Germline V CDR1 and CDR2: SGHRS, YFSETQ. The CDR3 here is CASRTANEQFF. CDR3 sequence (DNA): TGCGCCAGCAGGACAGCCAATGAGCAGTTCTTC.

The V call is TRBV11-1, the J call TRBJ2-5; D perhaps matches TRBD2 (5 bases). CDR3 size: 13 residues. Trimming took off 6 bases at V and 4 bases at J, with 12 bases between the two ends. Germline V CDR1 and CDR2: SGHAT, FQDESV (reference sequence). The CDR3: CASSKLVGETQYF. In nucleotides, the CDR3 is TGTGCCAGCAGTAAACTAGTCGGAGAGACCCAGTACTTC.

This clonotype was seen a few times. DNA for the CDR3: TGTGCCAGCAGCCAAGGCGAGGGGGATACGCAGTATTTT. Its translation is CASSQGEGDTQYF. The V gene is TRBV14, the J gene TRBJ2-3; D tentatively reads TRBD1 or TRBD2 (5 bases each). V lost 1 base, J lost 6 bases, and 8 bases lay in between. This CDR3 has 13 amino acids. The germline V gene encodes CDR1 SGHDN and CDR2 FVKESK.

The chain employs TRBV7-2 and TRBJ2-3; D may correspond to TRBD1 or TRBD2 (5 bases each). In germline, CDR1 is SGHTA, CDR2 FQGNSA. Deletions cut 4 bases from V and 0 bases from J, with 14 bases between. This CDR3 contains 16 residues. DNA of the CDR3: TGTGCCAGCAGCTCCCGGGGCTACTCTAGCACAGATACGCAGTATTTT. Its translation: CASSSRGYSSTDTQYF.

This clonotype was seen a handful of times. V is TRBV7-2 and J is TRBJ2-3; D uncertain. From germline, CDR1 is SGHTA and CDR2 FQGNSA. The CDR3 loop spans 14 amino acids. The germline V and J ends were trimmed by 1 base and 4 bases, with 9 bases remaining between them. The CDR3 is CASSLGRVPDTQYF. CDR3 in DNA: TGTGCCAGCAGCTTAGGAAGGGTCCCAGATACGCAGTATTTT.

The sample holds a few counts of this clonotype. V is TRBV12-3 or TRBV12-4 and J is TRBJ1-3; D unresolved. Trimming pared 3 bases from V and 0 bases from J, leaving 9 bases between. The CDR3 is 15 amino acids. CDR3 bases: TGTGCCAGCAGTTTTGCTCTGAGCTCTGGAAACACCATATATTTT. Protein sequence: CASSFALSSGNTIYF.

This clonotype showed up just a few times. J is TRBJ2-7 and V is TRBV11-2, with TRBD2 matching 8 bases. This CDR3 region has 18 residues. CDR1 and CDR2 from the germline V gene are SGHAT and FQNNGV. V lost 1 base, J lost 4 bases, and 15 bases stayed unmatched. DNA for the CDR3: TGTGCCAGCAGCTTAGTAGGGCCCGGGAGGGCCAGTAGGTACGAGCAGTACTTC. This encodes CASSLVGPGRASRYEQYF.

The table lists this clonotype with a few counts. J is TRBJ2-2 and V is TRBV5-1, with D tentatively TRBD1 (6 bases). The CDR3 length is 16 residues. The V end lost 0 bases, the J end lost 3 bases, and 12 bases lay between the germline ends. Germline-derived CDR1 and CDR2 are SGHRS and YFSETQ. Here the CDR3 reads CASSLEWTVDTGELFF. In nucleotides, the CDR3 is TGCGCCAGCAGCTTGGAATGGACAGTAGACACCGGGGAGCTGTTTTTT.

The sample holds many counts of this clonotype. J is TRBJ1-1 and V is TRBV3-1; D unresolved. CDR3 size: 11 residues. Per the germline V gene, CDR1 is LGHDT and CDR2 is YNNKEL (reference sequence). V dropped 0 bases and J dropped 11 bases, with 7 bases sitting between them. The CDR3, as DNA: TGTGCCAGCAGCCAAGATAACACGGCTTTCTTT. It yields the protein CASSQDNTAFF.

This clonotype was detected only a few times. V and J are TRBV20-1 and TRBJ1-3; possibly TRBD1 for D (5 bases). The V gene's germline CDR1 is DFQATT and CDR2 SNEGSKA (reference sequence). Trimming stripped 4 bases from V and 3 bases from J, with 7 bases between. This CDR3 is built from 12 residues. The CDR3 sequence: CSATGDGNTIYF. CDR3 in DNA: TGCAGTGCTACGGGGGATGGAAACACCATATATTTT.

The chain is built from TRBV4-1 and TRBJ1-4; a possible D gene is TRBD1 (6 bases). The CDR3 contains 14 residues. Between the trimmed V and J ends, which lost 2 bases and 8 bases, there was a span of 12 bases. The germline V gene encodes CDR1 MGHRA and CDR2 YSYEKL. The CDR3 loop reads CASSQRGSGEKLFF. The CDR3 bases are TGCGCCAGCAGCCAAAGGGGGTCTGGCGAAAAACTGTTTTTT.

The chain joins TRBV6-1 to TRBJ2-1; D gene uncertain. The CDR3 extends over 14 amino acids. Trimming removed 7 bases at V and 7 bases at J, with 17 bases between. Germline V CDR1 and CDR2: MNHNS, SASEGT. This CDR3 is CASTPSGLKNEQFF. CDR3 nucleotide sequence: TGTGCCAGCACTCCTTCTGGGCTAAAAAATGAGCAGTTCTTC.

The chain recombines TRBV7-2 with TRBJ2-1, with TRBD2 matching over 7 bases. The CDR3 spans 16 residues. The V gene's germline CDR1 is SGHTA and CDR2 FQGNSA. Trimming took 2 bases from V and 4 from J; bases not matched to a gene: 8. The CDR3 sequence: CASSLRPREVYNEQFF. CDR3 nucleotide sequence: TGTGCCAGCAGCTTAAGACCCCGGGAGGTGTACAATGAGCAGTTCTTC.

The chain couples TRBV6-5 to TRBJ2-2; 11 bases fit TRBD1. The V and J ends lost 2 bases and 5 bases, in that order; junction bases with no gene match: 1. The CDR3 sequence is 15 residues long. Germline-derived CDR1 and CDR2 are MNHEY and SVGAGI. DNA of the CDR3: TGTGCCAGCAGTTACGGGACAGGGGGGACCGGGGAGCTGTTTTTT. It is translated as CASSYGTGGTGELFF.

This sequence joins TRBV4-1 and TRBJ2-7; D uncertain. V was clipped by 3 bases and J by 3 bases, with 12 bases between them. Germline V gives CDR1 MGHRA, CDR2 YSYEKL. The CDR3 runs to 14 residues. CDR3 DNA: TGCGCCAGCAGCCACACCGCCGACAACTACGAGCAGTACTTC. Translating gives CASSHTADNYEQYF.

The chain links TRBV11-2 to TRBJ1-3; D is uncertain. V was cut by 4 bases and J by 4 bases, with 23 bases left in between. The germline gives CDR1 SGHAT, CDR2 FQNNGV. CDR3 size: 18 residues. The CDR3 DNA sequence: TGTGCCAGCAGCTCTGGGGTTTACTCCCGATCATCCGGAAACACCATATATTTT. Its translation is CASSSGVYSRSSGNTIYF.

This clonotype turned up a few times. The V gene is TRBV29-1, the J gene TRBJ1-1; unclear D gene. Trimming removed 4 bases at V and 8 bases at J, with 8 bases between. The CDR3 is 10 residues long. The germline V gene has CDR1 SQVTM and CDR2 ANQGSEA. CDR3 sequence: CSVGRSEAFF. CDR3 bases: TGCAGCGTTGGGCGCTCCGAAGCTTTCTTT.

This chain uses TRBV11-2 with TRBJ2-1; 9 nucleotides agree with TRBD2. The ends lost 0 bases at V and 6 bases at J; junction bases unmatched: 12. There are 18 residues in the CDR3. Germline assignment: CDR1 SGHAT and CDR2 FQNNGV. CDR3 region: CASSLEGSGGPGSNEQFF. In nucleotides, the CDR3 is TGTGCCAGCAGCTTAGAGGGTAGCGGGGGCCCGGGGTCCAATGAGCAGTTCTTC. Variable domain in full (rest from reference TRBV11-2 and TRBJ2-1): EAGVAQSPRYKIIEKRQSVAFWCNPISGHATLYWYQQILGQGPKLLIQFQNNGVVDDSQLPKDRFSAERLKGVDSTLKIQPAKLEDSAVYLCASSLEGSGGPGSNEQFFGPGTRLTVL.